This T cell receptor (beta chain) was retrieved from a study of human thymus T cells. The data were produced by immunoSEQ multiplex PCR, yet TCRdb's version contains in-frame clones alone and is incomplete. The sample lists some 78,000 clones, 95% to 98% seen once, with just over 0.03% in the top ten. During corrective heart surgery, resections were taken, and the thymus tissue came from them. V was pared by 5 bases and J by 0 bases, with 13 bases of the junction left unmatched. CDR3 length equals 18 residues. Germline lookup yields CDR1 PRHDT and CDR2 FYEKMQ (reference sequence). This receptor was obtained from a boy younger than two with a congenital heart defect but otherwise immunologically healthy. The source material was thymus tissue. The V gene is TRBV13, the J gene TRBJ2-3; 8 nucleotides match TRBD2. The CDR3 loop reads CASSAPSTSGTSTDTQYF. DNA for the CDR3: TGTGCCAGCAGCGCCCCCTCTACTAGCGGTACTAGCACAGATACGCAGTATTTT. The whole variable domain, remainder taken from reference TRBV13 and TRBJ2-3, is AAGVIQSPRHLIKEKRETATLKCYPIPRHDTVYWYQQGPGQDPQFLISFYEKMQSDKGSIPDRFSAQQFSDYHSELNMSSLELGDSALYFCASSAPSTSGTSTDTQYFGPGTRLTVL.